Shown below are 14 T cell receptor beta chains from a single sample sequenced in a study of blood T cell repertoires in COVID-19 (dated by TCRdb to 2019 to 2021). Library preparation was by the immunoSEQ multiplex PCR assay. TCRdb's version of the immuneACCESS table is confined to in-frame rearrangements and falls short of the full clone set. An unresolved V gene accounts for under half of the shortfall where checked; the remainder is of unknown origin. Counted in this sample were 200,000 to 250,000 clones; 84% of them appeared once. The top ten constitute roughly 4.6% of the sample. Material: peripheral blood. Source of these receptors: a woman aged 60-75 years who had recovered from COVID-19.

This rearrangement joins TRBV3-1 (or the pseudogene TRBV3-2) to TRBJ1-2, with 9 bases matching TRBD1. Unmatched junction bases numbered 4, after V lost 3 bases and J lost 2 bases. CDR3 size: 15 residues. Per the germline V gene, CDR1 is LGHDT and CDR2 is YNNKEL (reference sequence). CDR3 nucleotides: TGTGCCAGCAGCCACAGGGACAGGGAAAACTATGGCTACACCTTC. As protein: CASSHRDRENYGYTF.

The rearrangement joins TRBV12-3 or TRBV12-4 to TRBJ1-1; unclear D gene. Trimming took off 6 bases at V and 5 bases at J, with 13 bases between the two ends. The CDR3 contains 13 residues. The CDR3 nucleotides are TGTGCCAGCAGGGAGATGCATGGGACTGAAGCTTTCTTT. Translated: CASREMHGTEAFF.

The chain employs TRBV11-2 and TRBJ1-1; TRBD1 might be the D (6 bases). CDR1 and CDR2 from the germline V gene are SGHAT and FQNNGV. CDR3 size: 15 residues. Trimming shortened V by 5 bases and J by 4 bases, and 17 bases separated the two germline ends. CDR3 protein: CASSGTRKKSTEAFF. In DNA, the CDR3 is TGTGCCAGCAGCGGGACACGGAAAAAATCCACTGAAGCTTTCTTT.

There are a few counts of this clone. The rearrangement uses TRBV7-9 and TRBJ1-2; 8 nucleotides match TRBD1. The germline V gene has CDR1 SEHNR and CDR2 FQNEAQ (reference sequence). The length of the CDR3 is 15 residues. J lost 4 bases, V lost 4 bases, and 8 bases had no gene match. This CDR3 is CASSYHEDRAYGYTF. CDR3 nucleotide sequence: TGTGCCAGCAGCTACCACGAGGACAGGGCCTATGGCTACACCTTC. Complete variable domain (other parts from reference TRBV7-9 and TRBJ1-2): DTGVSQNPRHKITKRGQNVTFRCDPISEHNRLYWYRQTLGQGPEFLTYFQNEAQLEKSRLLSDRFSAERPKGSFSTLEIQRTEQGDSAMYLCASSYHEDRAYGYTFGSGTRLTVV.

The CDR3 bases are TGTGCCAGCAGTTTGACTAGCGGGGGGGCTAGCACAGATACGCAGTATTTT. This encodes CASSLTSGGASTDTQYF. The rearrangement joins TRBV9 to TRBJ2-3; 14 nucleotides agree with TRBD2. J was trimmed by 0 bases and V by 5 bases; bases with no gene match: 5. This CDR3 is built from 17 residues. The germline V gene has CDR1 SGDLS and CDR2 YYNGEE.

This rearrangement joins TRBV18 to TRBJ2-1, with a tentative D call TRBD1 (5 bases). Germline V gives CDR1 KGHSH, CDR2 LQKENI. Trimming left V 3 bases short and J 0 bases short, with 15 bases between. This CDR3 comprises 17 residues. The DNA of the CDR3 is TGTGCCAGCTCACCCCCGACAGCCAAGAGCTCCTACAATGAGCAGTTCTTC. Protein: CASSPPTAKSSYNEQFF. Supplemented by reference TRBV18 and TRBJ2-1, the full variable domain reads NAGVMQNPRHLVRRRGQEARLRCSPMKGHSHVYWYRQLPEEGLKFMVYLQKENIIDESGMPKERFSAEFPKEGPSILRIQQVVRGDSAAYFCASSPPTAKSSYNEQFFGPGTRLTVL.

The chain recombines TRBV11-1 with TRBJ2-5; 10 bases fit TRBD2. Germline V gene sequence: CDR1 SGHAT, CDR2 FQDESV (reference sequence). Germline trimming cut 5 bases from V and 5 bases from J; bases unmatched to any gene: 8. The CDR3 has 15 amino acids. CDR3 sequence (DNA): TGTGCCAGCAGCGGGTCCCTAGCGGGGGTGGAGACCCAGTACTTC. It is translated as CASSGSLAGVETQYF.

V gene TRBV9 combines with J gene TRBJ1-2; D possibly corresponds to TRBD1 (6 bases). This CDR3 is 19 amino acids long. Germline loops: CDR1 SGDLS, CDR2 YYNGEE. Trimming took 0 bases from V and 3 from J, leaving 24 bases between them. CDR3 DNA sequence: TGTGCCAGCAGCGTAGAGGCGAGCAGGGGACAATTTCAAGACTATGGCTACACCTTC. Protein product: CASSVEASRGQFQDYGYTF.

The chain links TRBV7-9 to TRBJ2-3; 7 bases align to TRBD2. The CDR3 totals 15 residues. Looked up from germline, CDR1 is SEHNR and CDR2 is FQNEAQ (reference sequence). V lost 5 bases to trimming and J lost 4 bases; unmatched junction nucleotides: 9. The CDR3: CASSPLGGSSDTQYF. CDR3 nucleotide sequence: TGTGCCAGCAGCCCATTGGGGGGGAGTTCAGATACGCAGTATTTT.

The chain combines TRBV15 with TRBJ1-1; D is perhaps TRBD1 (6 bases). Trimming took off 4 bases at V and 0 bases at J, with 12 bases between the two ends. CDR1 and CDR2 from the germline V gene are LNHNV and YYDKDF (reference sequence). The CDR3 has 15 amino acids. The CDR3 sequence: CATSKSQGMNTEAFF. The CDR3 coding sequence is TGTGCCACCAGCAAATCACAGGGTATGAACACTGAAGCTTTCTTT.

In this sample, this clone turned up once. The CDR3 protein is CASSLGWGRPNEKLFF. The CDR3 nucleotides are TGTGCCAGCAGCTTAGGTTGGGGGAGGCCGAATGAAAAACTGTTTTTT. The chain has TRBV13 and TRBJ1-4; D might be TRBD1 (5 bases). Deletions cut 0 bases from V and 5 bases from J, with 13 bases between. This CDR3 has 16 residues. Germline loops: CDR1 PRHDT, CDR2 FYEKMQ (reference sequence).

This clone was seen just once. The CDR3 DNA sequence: TGTGCCAGCAGCTTTGGGCAGGGGGGCGCAGATACGCAGTATTTT. It translates to CASSFGQGGADTQYF. The chain couples TRBV5-4 to TRBJ2-3, with D possibly matching TRBD1 (7 bases). CDR1 and CDR2 from the germline V gene are SGHNT and YYREEE (reference sequence). The CDR3 length is 15 residues. V lost 2 bases to trimming and J lost 4 bases, with 14 bases between them.

This chain connects TRBV7-9 to TRBJ1-2; a weak D match, TRBD1 (5 bases). CDR3 length: 13 residues. The germline CDR1 and CDR2 sequences are SEHNR and FQNEAQ (reference sequence). V lost 7 bases to trimming and J lost 7 bases, with 16 bases between them. This chain's CDR3 is CASTPGGGGGYTF. In DNA form, the CDR3 reads TGTGCCAGCACCCCTGGGGGGGGAGGTGGCTACACCTTC.

The chain links TRBV5-6 to TRBJ2-1, with D possibly TRBD1 on 5 matching bases. The CDR3 consists of 15 residues. Germline V gene sequence: CDR1 SGHDT, CDR2 YYEEEE. Trimming cost V 1 base and J 6 bases, with 14 bases left between them. Written as DNA, the CDR3 is TGTGCCAGCAGCTTGAGGGGAAAGTGGGGCAATGAGCAGTTCTTC. The encoded protein is CASSLRGKWGNEQFF.